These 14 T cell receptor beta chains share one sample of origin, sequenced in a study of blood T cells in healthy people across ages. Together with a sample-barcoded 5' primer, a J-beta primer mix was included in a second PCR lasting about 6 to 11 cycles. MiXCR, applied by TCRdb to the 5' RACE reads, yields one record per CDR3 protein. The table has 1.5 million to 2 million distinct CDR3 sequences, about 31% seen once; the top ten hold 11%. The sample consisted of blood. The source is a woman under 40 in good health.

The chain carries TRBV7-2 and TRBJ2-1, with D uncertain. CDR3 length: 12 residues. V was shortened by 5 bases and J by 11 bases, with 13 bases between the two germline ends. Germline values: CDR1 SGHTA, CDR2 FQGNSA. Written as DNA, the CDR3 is TGTGCCAGCAGCCCGGCCCATTGGAAGCAGTTCTTC. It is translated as CASSPAHWKQFF.

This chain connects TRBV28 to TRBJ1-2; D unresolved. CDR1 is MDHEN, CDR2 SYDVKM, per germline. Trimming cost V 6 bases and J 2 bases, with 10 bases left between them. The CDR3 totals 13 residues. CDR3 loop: CASSLRENYGYTF. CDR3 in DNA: TGTGCCAGCAGCCTAAGGGAGAACTATGGCTACACCTTC.

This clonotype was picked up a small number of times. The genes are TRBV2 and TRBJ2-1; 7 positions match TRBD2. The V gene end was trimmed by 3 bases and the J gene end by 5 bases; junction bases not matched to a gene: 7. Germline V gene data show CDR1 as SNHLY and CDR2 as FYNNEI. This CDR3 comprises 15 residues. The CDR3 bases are TGTGCCAGCAGTGATACGGCTAGCGGAAACAATGAGCAGTTCTTC. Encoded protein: CASSDTASGNNEQFF.

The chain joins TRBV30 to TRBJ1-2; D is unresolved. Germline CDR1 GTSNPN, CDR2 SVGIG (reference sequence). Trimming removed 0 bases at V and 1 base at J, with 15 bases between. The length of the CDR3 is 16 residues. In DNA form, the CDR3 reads TGTGCCTGGAGTGTTTACCCAGGATCCTTTAACTATGGCTACACCTTC. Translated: CAWSVYPGSFNYGYTF.

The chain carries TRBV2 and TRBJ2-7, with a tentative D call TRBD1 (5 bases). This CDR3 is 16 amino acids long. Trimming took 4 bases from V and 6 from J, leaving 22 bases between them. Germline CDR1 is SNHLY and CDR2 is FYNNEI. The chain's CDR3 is CASSGSTAGNYGEQYF. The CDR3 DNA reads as TGTGCCAGCAGTGGTAGTACGGCAGGGAATTATGGCGAGCAGTACTTC. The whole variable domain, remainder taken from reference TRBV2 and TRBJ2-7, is EPEVTQTPSHQVTQMGQEVILRCVPISNHLYFYWYRQILGQKVEFLVSFYNNEISEKSEIFDDQFSVERPDGSNFTLKIRSTKLEDSAMYFCASSGSTAGNYGEQYFGPGTRLTVT.

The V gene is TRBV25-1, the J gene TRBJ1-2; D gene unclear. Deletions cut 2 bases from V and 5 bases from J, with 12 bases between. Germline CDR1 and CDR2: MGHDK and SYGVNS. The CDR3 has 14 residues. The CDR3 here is CASSENFIGYGYTF. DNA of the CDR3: TGTGCCAGCAGTGAAAACTTCATCGGATATGGCTACACCTTC.

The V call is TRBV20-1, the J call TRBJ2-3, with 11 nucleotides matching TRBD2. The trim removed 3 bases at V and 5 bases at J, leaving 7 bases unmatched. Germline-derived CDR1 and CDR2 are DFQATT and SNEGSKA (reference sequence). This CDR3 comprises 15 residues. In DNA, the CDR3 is TGCAGTGCTAGGGCCGGGACTAGCGGAGAAGATACGCAGTATTTT. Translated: CSARAGTSGEDTQYF.

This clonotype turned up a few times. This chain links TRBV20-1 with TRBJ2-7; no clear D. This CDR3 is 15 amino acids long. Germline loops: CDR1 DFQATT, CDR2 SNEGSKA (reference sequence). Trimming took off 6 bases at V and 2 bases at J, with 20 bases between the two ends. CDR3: CSALLPELDPYEQYF. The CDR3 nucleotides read TGCAGTGCCCTTCTCCCCGAGCTAGACCCCTACGAGCAGTACTTC.

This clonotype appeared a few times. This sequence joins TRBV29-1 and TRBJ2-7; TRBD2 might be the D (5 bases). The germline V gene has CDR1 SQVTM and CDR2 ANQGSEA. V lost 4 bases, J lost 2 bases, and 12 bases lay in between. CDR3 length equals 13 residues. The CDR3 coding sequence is TGCAGCGTTGGTGGCGGGTGGACCTACGAGCAGTACTTC. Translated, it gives CSVGGGWTYEQYF.

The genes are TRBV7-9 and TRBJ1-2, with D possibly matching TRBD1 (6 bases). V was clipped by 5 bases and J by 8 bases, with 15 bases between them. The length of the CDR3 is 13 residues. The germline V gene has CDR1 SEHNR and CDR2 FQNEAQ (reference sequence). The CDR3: CASSQQTGQGYTF. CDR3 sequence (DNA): TGTGCCAGCAGCCAACAAACAGGGCAGGGCTACACCTTC.

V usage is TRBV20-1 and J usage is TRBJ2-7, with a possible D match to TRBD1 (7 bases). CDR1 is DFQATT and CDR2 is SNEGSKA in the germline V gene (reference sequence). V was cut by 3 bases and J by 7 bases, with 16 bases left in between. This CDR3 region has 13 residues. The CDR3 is CSASQGGPLEQYF. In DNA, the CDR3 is TGCAGTGCTAGTCAGGGGGGTCCCCTGGAGCAGTACTTC.

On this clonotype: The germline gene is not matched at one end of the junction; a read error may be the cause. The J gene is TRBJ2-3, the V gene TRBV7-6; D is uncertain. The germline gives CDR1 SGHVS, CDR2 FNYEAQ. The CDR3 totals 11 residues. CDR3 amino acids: CASSDTVTQYF. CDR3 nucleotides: TGTGCCAGCAGCGACACAGTTACGCAGTATTTT.

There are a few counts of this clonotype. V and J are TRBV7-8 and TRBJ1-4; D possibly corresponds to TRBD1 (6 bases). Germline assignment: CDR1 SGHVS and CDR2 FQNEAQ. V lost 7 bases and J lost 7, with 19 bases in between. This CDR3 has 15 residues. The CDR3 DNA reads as TGTGCCAGCACCGTCCAGGACAGTTATGGTGAAAAACTGTTTTTT. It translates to CASTVQDSYGEKLFF. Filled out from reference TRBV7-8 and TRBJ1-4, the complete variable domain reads GAGVSQSPRYKVAKRGQDVALRCDPISGHVSLFWYQQALGQGPEFLTYFQNEAQLDKSGLPSDRFFAERPEGSVSTLKIQRTQQEDSAVYLCASTVQDSYGEKLFFGSGTQLSVL.

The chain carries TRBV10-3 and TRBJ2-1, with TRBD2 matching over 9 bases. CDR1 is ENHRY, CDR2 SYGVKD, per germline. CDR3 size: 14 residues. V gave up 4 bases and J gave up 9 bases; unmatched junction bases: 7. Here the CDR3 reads CAISGAGGVVEQFF. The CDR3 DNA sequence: TGTGCCATCAGTGGAGCGGGAGGCGTGGTTGAGCAGTTCTTC.